Listed below are T cell receptor beta chains from one sample, sequenced in a study of Ad26.COV2.S vaccination and SARS-CoV-2 variants. Sequencing was performed with immunoSEQ multiplex PCR; in TCRdb, only in-frame clones are kept and a portion is missing. In the table there are 400,000 to 450,000 clones, about 90% of which are singletons. Specimen: peripheral blood, collected in a trial of Ad26.COV2.S vaccine versus placebo. Receptors were obtained from a person aged 18-60 years who received the Ad26.COV2.S COVID-19 vaccine or a placebo. Each CDR3 is given with its conserved first and last residue.

CSAPGVRTSGIGNEQFF,TRBV29-1,TRBJ2-1
CASSEYRGYGELFF,TRBV6-4,TRBJ2-2
CAISEDRESGYTF,TRBV10-3,TRBJ1-2
CASSVGGDHYGYTF,TRBV9,TRBJ1-2
CASSLLASTDTQYF,TRBV11-3,TRBJ2-3
CASSLGGLGFETQYF,TRBV28,TRBJ2-5
CASSPGSQETQYF,TRBV12-3/TRBV12-4,TRBJ2-5
CASSASVGGYDEQYF,TRBV4-1,TRBJ2-7
CASSLSQVLNTEAFF,TRBV27,TRBJ1-1
CASSLTGQDSYEQYF,TRBV28,TRBJ2-7
CASSLVPLAGGPNTGELFF,TRBV5-1,TRBJ2-2
CASSLGQGPAYEQYF,TRBV5-1,TRBJ2-7
CASSEYTGQTYEQYF,TRBV25-1,TRBJ2-7
CASSRQGVRNTEAFF,TRBV2,TRBJ1-1
CASSPAGGSSYEQYF,TRBV4-1,TRBJ2-7
CASSEGLVRTGFGYGYTF,TRBV9,TRBJ1-2